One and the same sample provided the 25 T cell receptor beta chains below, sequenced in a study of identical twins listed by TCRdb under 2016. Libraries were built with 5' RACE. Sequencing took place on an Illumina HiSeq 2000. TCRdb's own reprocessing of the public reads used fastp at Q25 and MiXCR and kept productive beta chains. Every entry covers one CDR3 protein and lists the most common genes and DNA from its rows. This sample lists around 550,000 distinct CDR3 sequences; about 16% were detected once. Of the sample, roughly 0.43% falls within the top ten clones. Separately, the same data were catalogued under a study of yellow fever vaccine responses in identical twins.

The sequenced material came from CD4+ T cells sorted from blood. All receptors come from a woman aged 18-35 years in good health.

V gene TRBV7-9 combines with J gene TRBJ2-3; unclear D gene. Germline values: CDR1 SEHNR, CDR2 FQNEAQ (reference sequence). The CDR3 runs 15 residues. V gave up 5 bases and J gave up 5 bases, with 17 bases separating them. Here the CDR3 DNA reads TGTGCCAGCAGCGTCATGGACCGTCCCGGAGATACGCAGTATTTT. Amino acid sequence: CASSVMDRPGDTQYF.

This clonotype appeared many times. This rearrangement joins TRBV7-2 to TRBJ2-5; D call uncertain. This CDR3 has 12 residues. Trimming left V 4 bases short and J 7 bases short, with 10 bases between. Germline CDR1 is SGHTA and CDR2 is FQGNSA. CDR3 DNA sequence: TGTGCCAGCAGCTCCGGGTTCTCGACCCAGTACTTC. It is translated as CASSSGFSTQYF. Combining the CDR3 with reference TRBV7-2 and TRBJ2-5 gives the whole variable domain GAGVSQSPSNKVTEKGKDVELRCDPISGHTALYWYRQSLGQGLEFLIYFQGNSAPDKSGLPSDRFSAERTGGSVSTLTIQRTQQEDSAVYLCASSSGFSTQYFGPGTRLLVL.

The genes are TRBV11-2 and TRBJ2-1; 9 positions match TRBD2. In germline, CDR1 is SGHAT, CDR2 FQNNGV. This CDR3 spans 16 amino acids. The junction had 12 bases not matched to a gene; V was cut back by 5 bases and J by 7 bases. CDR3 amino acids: CASSKVIARGGNEQFF. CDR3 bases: TGTGCCAGCAGCAAGGTGATCGCGCGGGGGGGAAATGAGCAGTTCTTC.

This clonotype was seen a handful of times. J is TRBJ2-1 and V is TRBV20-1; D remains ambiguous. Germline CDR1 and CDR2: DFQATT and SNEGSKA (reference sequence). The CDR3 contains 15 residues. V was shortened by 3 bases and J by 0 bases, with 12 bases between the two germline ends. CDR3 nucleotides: TGCAGTGCTAGTAGACCGCCCAGCTCCTACAATGAGCAGTTCTTC. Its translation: CSASRPPSSYNEQFF.

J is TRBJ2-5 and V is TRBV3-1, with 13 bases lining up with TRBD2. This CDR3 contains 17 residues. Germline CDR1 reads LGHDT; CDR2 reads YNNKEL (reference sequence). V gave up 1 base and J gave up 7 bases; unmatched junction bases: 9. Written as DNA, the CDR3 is TGTGCCAGCAGCCAAGGGACTAGCGGGGGCCCCCTGGGGACCCAGTACTTC. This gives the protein CASSQGTSGGPLGTQYF.

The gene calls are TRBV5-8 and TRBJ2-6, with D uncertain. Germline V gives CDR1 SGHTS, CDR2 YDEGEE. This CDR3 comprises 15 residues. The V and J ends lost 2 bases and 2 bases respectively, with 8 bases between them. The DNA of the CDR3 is TGTGCCAGCAGCTTTGGTAGACCTGGGGCCAACGTCCTGACTTTC. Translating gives CASSFGRPGANVLTF.

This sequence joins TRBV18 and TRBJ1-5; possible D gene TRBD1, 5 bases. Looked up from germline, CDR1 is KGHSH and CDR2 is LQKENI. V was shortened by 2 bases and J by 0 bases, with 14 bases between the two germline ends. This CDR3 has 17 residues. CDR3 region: CASSPSGIGHSNQPQHF. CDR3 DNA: TGTGCCAGCTCACCATCAGGGATTGGCCATAGCAATCAGCCCCAGCATTTT.

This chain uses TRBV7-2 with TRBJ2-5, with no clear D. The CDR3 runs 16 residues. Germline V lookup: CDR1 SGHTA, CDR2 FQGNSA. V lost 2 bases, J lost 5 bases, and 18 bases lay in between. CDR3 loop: CASSLLGSTQAETQYF. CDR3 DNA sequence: TGTGCCAGCAGCTTATTAGGGTCGACCCAGGCGGAGACCCAGTACTTC.

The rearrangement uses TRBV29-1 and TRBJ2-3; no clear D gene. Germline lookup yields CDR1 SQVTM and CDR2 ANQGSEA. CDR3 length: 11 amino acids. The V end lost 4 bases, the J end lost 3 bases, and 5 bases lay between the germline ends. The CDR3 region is CSVAWTDTQYF. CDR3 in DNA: TGCAGCGTTGCCTGGACAGATACGCAGTATTTT.

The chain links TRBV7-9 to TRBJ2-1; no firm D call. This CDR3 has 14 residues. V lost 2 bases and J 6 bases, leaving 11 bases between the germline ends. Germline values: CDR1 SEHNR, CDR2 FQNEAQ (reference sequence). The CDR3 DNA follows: TGTGCCAGCAGCTTATACCGTGACGGCAATGAGCAGTTCTTC. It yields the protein CASSLYRDGNEQFF.

CDR3 sequence reads: CASSQGKETQYF. CDR3 sequence (DNA): TGTGCCAGCAGCCAAGGAAAAGAGACCCAGTACTTC. This chain joins TRBV3-1 and TRBJ2-5; D gene unclear. The germline V and J ends were trimmed by 1 base and 3 bases, with 3 bases remaining between them. This CDR3 spans 12 amino acids. The germline V gene encodes CDR1 LGHDT and CDR2 YNNKEL (reference sequence).

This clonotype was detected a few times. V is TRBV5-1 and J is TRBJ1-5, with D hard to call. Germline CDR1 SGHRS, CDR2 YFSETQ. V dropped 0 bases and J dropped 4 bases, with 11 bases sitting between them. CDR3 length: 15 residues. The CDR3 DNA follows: TGCGCCAGCAGCTTGGACAGCCGAGGGAATCAGCCCCAGCATTTT. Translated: CASSLDSRGNQPQHF.

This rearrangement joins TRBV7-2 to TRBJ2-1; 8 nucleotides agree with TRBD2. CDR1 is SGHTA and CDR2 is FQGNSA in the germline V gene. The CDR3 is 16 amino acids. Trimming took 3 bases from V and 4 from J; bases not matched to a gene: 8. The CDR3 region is CASSLAGGAIYNEQFF. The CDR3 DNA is TGTGCCAGCAGCTTGGCCGGGGGGGCAATATACAATGAGCAGTTCTTC. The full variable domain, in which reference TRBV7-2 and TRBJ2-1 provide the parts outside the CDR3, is GAGVSQSPSNKVTEKGKDVELRCDPISGHTALYWYRQSLGQGLEFLIYFQGNSAPDKSGLPSDRFSAERTGGSVSTLTIQRTQQEDSAVYLCASSLAGGAIYNEQFFGPGTRLTVL.

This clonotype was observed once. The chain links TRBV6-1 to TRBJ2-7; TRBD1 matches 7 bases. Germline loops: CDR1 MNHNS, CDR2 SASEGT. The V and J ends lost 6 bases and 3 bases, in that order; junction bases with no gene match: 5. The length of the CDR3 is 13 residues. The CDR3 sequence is CASRPGTDYEQYF. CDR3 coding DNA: TGTGCCAGCAGGCCCGGGACAGACTACGAGCAGTACTTC.

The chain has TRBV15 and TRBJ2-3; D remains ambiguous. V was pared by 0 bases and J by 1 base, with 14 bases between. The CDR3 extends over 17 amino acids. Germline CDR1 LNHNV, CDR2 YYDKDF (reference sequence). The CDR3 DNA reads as TGTGCCACCAGCAGAGATTCTTCGTCGTCGGGCACAGATACGCAGTATTTT. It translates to CATSRDSSSSGTDTQYF.

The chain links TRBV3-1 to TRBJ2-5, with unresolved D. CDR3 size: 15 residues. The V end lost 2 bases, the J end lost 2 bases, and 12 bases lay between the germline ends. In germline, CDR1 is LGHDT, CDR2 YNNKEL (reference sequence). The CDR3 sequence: CASSQYRTKQETQYF. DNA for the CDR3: TGTGCCAGCAGCCAATACCGGACCAAGCAAGAGACCCAGTACTTC.

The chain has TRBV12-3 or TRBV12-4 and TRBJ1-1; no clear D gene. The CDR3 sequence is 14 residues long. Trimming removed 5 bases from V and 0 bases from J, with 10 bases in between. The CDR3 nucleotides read TGTGCCAGCAGTCAACGACACATGAACACTGAAGCTTTCTTT. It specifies CASSQRHMNTEAFF.

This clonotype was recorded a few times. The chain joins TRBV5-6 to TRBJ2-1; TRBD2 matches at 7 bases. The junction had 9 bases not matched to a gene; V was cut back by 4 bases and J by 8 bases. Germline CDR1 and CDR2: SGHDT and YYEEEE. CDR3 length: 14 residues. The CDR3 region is CASSRLAVGDEQFF. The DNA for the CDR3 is TGTGCCAGCAGCAGACTAGCTGTTGGGGATGAGCAGTTCTTC.

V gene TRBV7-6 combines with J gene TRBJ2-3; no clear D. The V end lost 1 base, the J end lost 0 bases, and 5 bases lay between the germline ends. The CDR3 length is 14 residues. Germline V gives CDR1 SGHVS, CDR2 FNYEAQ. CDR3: CASSLGFSTDTQYF. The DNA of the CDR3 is TGTGCCAGCAGCTTAGGGTTTAGCACAGATACGCAGTATTTT. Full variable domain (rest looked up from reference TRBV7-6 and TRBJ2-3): GAGVSQSPRYKVTKRGQDVALRCDPISGHVSLYWYRQALGQGPEFLTYFNYEAQQDKSGLPNDRFSAERPEGSISTLTIQRTEQRDSAMYRCASSLGFSTDTQYFGPGTRLTVL.

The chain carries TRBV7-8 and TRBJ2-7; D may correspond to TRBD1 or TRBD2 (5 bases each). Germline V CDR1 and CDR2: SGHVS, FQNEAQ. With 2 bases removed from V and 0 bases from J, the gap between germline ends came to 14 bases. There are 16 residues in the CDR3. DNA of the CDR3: TGTGCCAGCAGCTTACCCGGGACCGGTCGCTCCTACGAGCAGTACTTC. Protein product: CASSLPGTGRSYEQYF. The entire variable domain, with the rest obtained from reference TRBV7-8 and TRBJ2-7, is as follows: GAGVSQSPRYKVAKRGQDVALRCDPISGHVSLFWYQQALGQGPEFLTYFQNEAQLDKSGLPSDRFFAERPEGSVSTLKIQRTQQEDSAVYLCASSLPGTGRSYEQYFGPGTRLTVT.

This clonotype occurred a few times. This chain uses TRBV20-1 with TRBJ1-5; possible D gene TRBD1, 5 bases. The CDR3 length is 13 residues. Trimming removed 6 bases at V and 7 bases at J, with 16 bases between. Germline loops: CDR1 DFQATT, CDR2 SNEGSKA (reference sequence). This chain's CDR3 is CSARAGPGQPQHF. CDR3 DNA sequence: TGCAGTGCCAGGGCAGGGCCTGGACAGCCCCAGCATTTT.

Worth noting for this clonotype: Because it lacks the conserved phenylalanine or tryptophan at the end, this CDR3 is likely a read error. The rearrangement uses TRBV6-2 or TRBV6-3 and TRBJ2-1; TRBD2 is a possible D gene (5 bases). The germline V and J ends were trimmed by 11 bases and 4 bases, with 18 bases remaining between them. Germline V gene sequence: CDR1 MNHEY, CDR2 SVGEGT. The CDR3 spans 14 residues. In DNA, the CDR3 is TGTGCCGCTCGGAGGTCCCAGCAATACAATGAGCAGTTCCTC. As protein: CAARRSQQYNEQFL.

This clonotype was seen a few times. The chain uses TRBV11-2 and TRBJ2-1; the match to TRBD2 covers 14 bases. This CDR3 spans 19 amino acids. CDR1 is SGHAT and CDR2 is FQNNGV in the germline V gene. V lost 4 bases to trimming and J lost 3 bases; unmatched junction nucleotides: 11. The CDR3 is CASSYHGTSGSIRYNEQFF. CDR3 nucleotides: TGTGCCAGCAGCTACCACGGGACTAGCGGGAGTATCCGCTACAATGAGCAGTTCTTC.

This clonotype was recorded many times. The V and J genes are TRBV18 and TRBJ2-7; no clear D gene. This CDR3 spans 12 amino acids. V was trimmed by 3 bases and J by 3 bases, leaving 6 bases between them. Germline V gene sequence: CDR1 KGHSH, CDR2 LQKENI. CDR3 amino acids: CASSPLGYEQYF. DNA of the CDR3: TGTGCCAGCTCACCCCTTGGCTACGAGCAGTACTTC.

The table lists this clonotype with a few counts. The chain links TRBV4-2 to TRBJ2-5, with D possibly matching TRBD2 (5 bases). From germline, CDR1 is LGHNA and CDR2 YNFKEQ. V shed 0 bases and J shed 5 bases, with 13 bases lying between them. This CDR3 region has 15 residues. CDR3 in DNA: TGTGCCAGCAGCCAAGATTTTAGAGCGGCGGAGACCCAGTACTTC. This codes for CASSQDFRAAETQYF.